This T cell receptor beta chain appears in the sequencing data of a study of T cells in Graves' hyperthyroidism and ophthalmopathy. This clonotype has a count of ten or more. Amplification targeted TCR beta CDR3 regions from RNA transcripts. A set of HTBI primers served as the primers for a first-round RT-PCR of the TCR CDR3. TCRdb analysed the multiplex PCR reads with MiXCR anew, one entry per CDR3 protein. The profile shows around 340,000 distinct CDR3 sequences, about 15% of them singletons. This CDR3 is 14 amino acids long. Germline V gene lookup returns CDR1 SGHAT and CDR2 FQNNGV. The germline V and J ends were trimmed by 0 bases and 6 bases, with 9 bases remaining between them. Newly diagnosed hyperthyroidism patients aged 18 to 65 years had disease lasting under 2 months. Used for diagnoses were clinical symptoms, serum thyroxine and TRAb, thyroid ultrasound and orbital computed tomography.

Specimen: blood. The V call is TRBV11-2, the J call TRBJ2-1; no firm D call. This TCR derives from a woman aged 30 to 39 with Graves' hyperthyroidism. The CDR3 DNA reads as TGTGCCAGCAGCTTAGATTCCAACATCAATGAGCAGTTCTTC. Protein: CASSLDSNINEQFF.